This TCR beta chain originates from a study of graft-versus-host responses after intestinal transplantation. The method was immunoSEQ multiplex PCR; TCRdb's version includes in-frame clones alone and lacks a portion of them. This table holds around 110,000 clones, about nine tenths found once. Germline CDR1 and CDR2: MNHEY and SMNVEV (reference sequence). This CDR3 is built from 14 residues. V lost 3 bases to trimming and J lost 4 bases, with 12 bases between them. To note about this clone: The antigen is not known.

The TCR originated in a human donor who was the organ donor for an intestinal transplant. The chain carries TRBV27 and TRBJ1-2; D possibly corresponds to TRBD1 (6 bases). Sample: unstimulated CD4+ T cells sorted from spleen or lymph node cells, taken before transplant. For the CDR3, the DNA is TGTGCCAGCAGTTTTCTACAGGGTGGCTATGGCTACACCTTC. As protein: CASSFLQGGYGYTF.